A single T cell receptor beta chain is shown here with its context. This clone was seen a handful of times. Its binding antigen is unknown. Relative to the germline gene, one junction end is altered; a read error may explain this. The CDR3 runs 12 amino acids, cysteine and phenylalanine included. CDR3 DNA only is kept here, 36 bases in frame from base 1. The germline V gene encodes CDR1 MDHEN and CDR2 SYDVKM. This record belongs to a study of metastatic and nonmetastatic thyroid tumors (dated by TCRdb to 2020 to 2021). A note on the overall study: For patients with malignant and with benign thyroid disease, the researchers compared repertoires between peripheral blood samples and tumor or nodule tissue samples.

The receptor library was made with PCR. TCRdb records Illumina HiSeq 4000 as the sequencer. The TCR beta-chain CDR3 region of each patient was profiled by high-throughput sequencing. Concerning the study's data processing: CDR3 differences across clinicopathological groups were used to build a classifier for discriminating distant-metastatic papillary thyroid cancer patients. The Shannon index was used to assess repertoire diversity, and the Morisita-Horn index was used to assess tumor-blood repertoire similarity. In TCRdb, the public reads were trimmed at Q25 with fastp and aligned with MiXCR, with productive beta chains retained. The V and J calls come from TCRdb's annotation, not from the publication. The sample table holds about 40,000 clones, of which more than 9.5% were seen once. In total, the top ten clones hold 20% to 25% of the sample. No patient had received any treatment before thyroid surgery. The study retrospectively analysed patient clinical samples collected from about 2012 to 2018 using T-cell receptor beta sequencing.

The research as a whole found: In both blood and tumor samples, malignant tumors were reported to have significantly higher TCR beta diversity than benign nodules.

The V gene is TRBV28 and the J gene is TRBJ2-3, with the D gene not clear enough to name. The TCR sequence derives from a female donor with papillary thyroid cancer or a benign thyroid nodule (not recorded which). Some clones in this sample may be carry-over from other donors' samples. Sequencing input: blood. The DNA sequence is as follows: TGTGCCAGCAGTTTACATTCAGATGCGCAGTATTTT. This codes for CASSLHSDAQYF. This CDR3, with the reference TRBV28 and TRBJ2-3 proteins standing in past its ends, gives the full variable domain DVKVTQSSRYLVKRTGEKVFLECVQDMDHENMFWYRQDPGLGLRLIYFSYDVKMKEKGDIPEGYSVSREKKERFSLILESASTNQTSMYLCASSLHSDAQYFGPGTRLTVL.